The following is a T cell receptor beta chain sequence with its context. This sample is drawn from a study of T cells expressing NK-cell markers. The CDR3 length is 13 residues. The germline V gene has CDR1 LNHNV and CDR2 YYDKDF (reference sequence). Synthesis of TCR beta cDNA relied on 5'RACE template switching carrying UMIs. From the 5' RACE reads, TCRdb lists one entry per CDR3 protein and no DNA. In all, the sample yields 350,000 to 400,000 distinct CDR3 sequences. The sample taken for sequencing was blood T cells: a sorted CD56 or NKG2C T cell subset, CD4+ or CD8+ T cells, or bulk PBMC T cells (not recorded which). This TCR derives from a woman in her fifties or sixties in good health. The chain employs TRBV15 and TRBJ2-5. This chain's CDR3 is CATSNLGWETQYF.